This T cell receptor (beta chain) stems from a study of preoperative IRX-2 immunotherapy in early breast cancer. Losses at the gene ends were 4 bases for V and 5 bases for J; bases not matched to a gene: 8. The CDR3 sequence is 16 residues long. The treatment: preoperative locoregional IRX-2 cytokine immunotherapy. Preoperative locoregional IRX-2 cytokine immunotherapy was tested in the phase Ib source study. The protocol was immunoSEQ multiplex PCR, while the TCRdb copy is restricted to in-frame clones and leaves out a portion. The table shows some 3,900 clones, with 65% to 70% occurring only once. The sequenced sample was tumor tissue, obtained after IRX-2 immunotherapy. The genes are TRBV7-1 and TRBJ1-2, with 12 bases identical to TRBD1. TRBV7-1 is an ORF for which the function is uncertain. This sequence was found in a human donor with breast cancer. Here the CDR3 reads CASSLAPGQGAYGYTF. CDR3 in DNA: TGTGCCAGCAGCTTAGCCCCGGGACAGGGGGCTTATGGCTACACCTTC.